This T cell receptor (beta chain) was sequenced for a study of shared clonotypes between healthy human individuals. General study findings and limits: Represented genetic and exposure-history diversity was restricted by having few donors.

In germline, CDR1 is SEHNR, CDR2 FQNEAQ (reference sequence). This CDR3 is built from 13 residues. V lost 11 bases and J lost 7; bases outside the gene matches: 9. Produced via immunoSEQ multiplex PCR; TCRdb's table is partial and in-frame only. The repertoire holds 2 million to 3 million clones, with 85% to 95% as singletons. Details on this clone: What it recognizes is unknown.

The clonotype originates from a man aged 18 to 30 in good health. The sequenced sample was naive CD4+ T cells sorted from blood. Subset here: CD45RA+ positively selected. The rearrangement joins TRBV7-9 to TRBJ2-1; TRBD1 matches 9 bases. CDR3 amino acids: CALGQGKPNEQFF. In DNA, the CDR3 is TGTGCCCTGGGACAGGGAAAACCAAATGAGCAGTTCTTC. The entire variable domain, with the rest obtained from reference TRBV7-9 and TRBJ2-1, is as follows: DTGVSQNPRHKITKRGQNVTFRCDPISEHNRLYWYRQTLGQGPEFLTYFQNEAQLEKSRLLSDRFSAERPKGSFSTLEIQRTEQGDSAMYLCALGQGKPNEQFFGPGTRLTVL.